These T cell receptor beta chains were read from a single sample in a study of CD8 T cells in Susac syndrome. TCRdb passed the immunoSEQ multiplex PCR reads through MiXCR, listing each CDR3 protein once. The repertoire holds 180,000 or so distinct CDR3 sequences, with about 94% as singletons. Sequenced sample: CD4+ T cells from PBMCs. The receptors derive from a human donor in good health. CDR3s include the opening cysteine and the closing phenylalanine or tryptophan. The order of the fields is D gene, V gene, clone size, J gene, CDR3 DNA, CDR3 protein. The D gene is left open where the match is weak. Clone size is shown for a subset of rows, as once, few, many or a class of expanded clone.

-	TRBV7-9	-	TRBJ1-1	TGTGCCAGCACCCGAGAGGGCGCTGAAGCTTTCTTT	CASTREGAEAFF
TRBD2	TRBV20-1	-	TRBJ2-7	TGCAGTCTGGTGGACCTAGCGGGTAACTACGAGCAGTACTTC	CSLVDLAGNYEQYF
-	TRBV30	-	TRBJ2-1	TGTGCCCAGGGAGCGACCTACAATGAGCAGTTCTTC	CAQGATYNEQFF
TRBD2	TRBV24-1	-	TRBJ2-7	TGTGCCACCCCGGGAGGGAGAAGCGAGCAGTACTTC	CATPGGRSEQYF
-	TRBV6-2/TRBV6-3	few	TRBJ2-1	TGTGCCAGCGGAGGAAGGGGGTACAATGAGCAGTTCTTC	CASGGRGYNEQFF
-	TRBV29-1	-	TRBJ2-1	TGCAGCGTTGTGGGGGTGGGTACTGAGCAGTTCTTC	CSVVGVGTEQFF
-	TRBV4-3	-	TRBJ1-4	TGCGCCAGCAGCCAAGAGTTGGCGAGGGAAAAACTGTTTTTT	CASSQELAREKLFF
TRBD2	TRBV7-2	-	TRBJ2-1	TGTGCCAGCAGGTTCCCGGGACTAGCGAGTAATGAGCAGTTCTTC	CASRFPGLASNEQFF
-	TRBV7-9	-	TRBJ2-1	TGTGCCAGCAGTGTCGCGGGACCCTACAATGAGCAGTTCTTC	CASSVAGPYNEQFF
-	TRBV5-4	-	TRBJ2-7	TGTGCCAGCAGCTGGGCTGGGGGAACCTACGAGCAGTACTTC	CASSWAGGTYEQYF
-	TRBV9	few	TRBJ2-7	TGTGCCAGCAGCGTAGGAACGGGTATCTCCTACGAGCAGTACTTC	CASSVGTGISYEQYF
-	TRBV27	-	TRBJ2-1	TGTGCCAGCAGCCGACTCACGGGACTGACAAATGAGCAGTTCTTC	CASSRLTGLTNEQFF
-	TRBV28	-	TRBJ1-5	TGTGCCAGCAGTTTAGGGTTGTCCCTACAGCCCCAGCATTTT	CASSLGLSLQPQHF
-	TRBV20-1	-	TRBJ1-5	TGCAGTGCTAGAGATCCGTATCAGCCCCAGCATTTT	CSARDPYQPQHF
-	TRBV9	-	TRBJ2-3	TGTGCCAGCAGCGTAGTCGGTTTAGAGGCAGATACGCAGTATTTT	CASSVVGLEADTQYF
TRBD2	TRBV5-1	-	TRBJ2-1	TGCGCCAGCAGTCCTTCGGGCGGGAGGTCCGTTGAGCAGTTCTTC	CASSPSGGRSVEQFF
-	TRBV10-3	-	TRBJ2-7	TGTGCCATCAGTGAGCTCTACGAGCAGTACTTC	CAISELYEQYF
TRBD1	TRBV18	-	TRBJ1-3	TGTGCCAGCTCGGACAGGATTGCCTTTGGAAACACCATATATTTT	CASSDRIAFGNTIYF
-	TRBV2	-	TRBJ2-1	TGTGCCAGCAGTTTCTCACAATTTCTTAACAATGAGCAGTTCTTC	CASSFSQFLNNEQFF
-	TRBV7-9	-	TRBJ2-3	TGTGCCAGCATAGCAGTTAGCACAGATACGCAGTATTTT	CASIAVSTDTQYF
-	TRBV21-1	-	TRBJ1-5	TGTGCCAGCAGCACGACACAATATAGCAATCAGCCCCAGCATTTT	CASSTTQYSNQPQHF
TRBD1	TRBV29-1	-	TRBJ2-7	TGCAGCGTTGGACAGGGGGCAGACGAGCAGTACTTC	CSVGQGADEQYF
-	TRBV5-1	-	TRBJ2-1	TGCGCCAGCAGCGGACTACAGGGACATGAGCAGTTCTTC	CASSGLQGHEQFF
TRBD2	TRBV11-1	-	TRBJ2-1	TGTGCCAGCAGCTTAACTAGCGGGATGCGTAATGAGCAGTTCTTC	CASSLTSGMRNEQFF
TRBD2	TRBV7-9	once	TRBJ2-3	TGTGCCAGCAGCACAAGACTAGCGGGAAACACAGATACGCAGTATTTT	CASSTRLAGNTDTQYF
-	TRBV29-1	-	TRBJ1-1	TGCAGCGTTGAATGGGCGGTGGGTACTGAAGCTTTCTTT	CSVEWAVGTEAFF
TRBD1	TRBV10-2	-	TRBJ2-7	TGCGCCAGCAGTGAGGGGACAGGGGGAAAGCAGTACTTC	CASSEGTGGKQYF
-	TRBV29-1	-	TRBJ1-2	TGCAGCGTTGAGGATACAGGATATGGCTACACCTTC	CSVEDTGYGYTF
TRBD2	TRBV20-1	-	TRBJ2-3	TGCAGTGCACCGGTGGGCCTAGCGGCCACAGATACGCAGTATTTT	CSAPVGLAATDTQYF
-	TRBV4-3	-	TRBJ2-3	TGCGCCAGCAGCCAAGACTTCACAGATACGCAGTATTTT	CASSQDFTDTQYF
-	TRBV15	-	TRBJ1-1	TGTGCCACCAGCAGAGTCGTTTGGTCAGATGAAGCTTTCTTT	CATSRVVWSDEAFF
-	TRBV5-1	once	TRBJ2-1	TGCGCCAGCAGCTTAGGGGCTGGCTCCTACAATGAGCAGTTCTTC	CASSLGAGSYNEQFF
TRBD1	TRBV30	-	TRBJ1-1	TGTGCCTGGCAAAAGGGGGCGCGGAACACTGAAGCTTTCTTT	CAWQKGARNTEAFF
TRBD2	TRBV20-1	-	TRBJ2-1	TGCAGTGCTCCTAGCGGGAGCCCATACAATGAGCAGTTCTTC	CSAPSGSPYNEQFF
TRBD2	TRBV9	-	TRBJ2-1	TGTGCCAGCAGCGGTAGCGGGACTTCCTACAATGAGCAGTTCTTC	CASSGSGTSYNEQFF
TRBD2	TRBV28	-	TRBJ2-1	TGTGCCAGCAATAGCGGGAGTATTAATGAGCAGTTCTTC	CASNSGSINEQFF
TRBD2	TRBV28	-	TRBJ2-7	TGTGCCAGCAGTTTAAGACTAGCGGCTTACGAGCAGTACTTC	CASSLRLAAYEQYF
-	TRBV27	-	TRBJ1-5	TGTGCCAGCAGTTTAGGAAACGACGGACAGCCCCAGCATTTT	CASSLGNDGQPQHF
-	TRBV7-2	few	TRBJ2-7	TGTGCCAGCAGCTTCGGCACCTACGAGCAGTACTTC	CASSFGTYEQYF
TRBD2	TRBV7-2	-	TRBJ2-7	TGTGCCAGCAGCTTAGAGGTAGCGGGACAGTACTTC	CASSLEVAGQYF
-	TRBV20-1	-	TRBJ2-4	TGCAGTGTACCGACGGATGCCAAAGACATTCAGTACTTC	CSVPTDAKDIQYF
TRBD2	TRBV27	-	TRBJ2-7	TGTGCCAGCAGACCACTAGCGGGAAGGGGCTACGAGCAGTACTTC	CASRPLAGRGYEQYF
TRBD2	TRBV11-2	-	TRBJ2-7	TGTGCCAGCAGCCGTTTAGCGGGAGGGCCGTACTACGAGCAGTACTTC	CASSRLAGGPYYEQYF
-	TRBV20-1	-	TRBJ2-3	TGCAGTGACACAATAGCGCGATCGGGAGATACGCAGTATTTT	CSDTIARSGDTQYF
-	TRBV6-6	-	TRBJ1-5	TGTGCCAGCAGTTACTTACGGGGTCAGCCCCAGCATTTT	CASSYLRGQPQHF
TRBD2	TRBV4-3	-	TRBJ2-1	TGCGCCAGCAGCCAACTAAAGGGCGGGGGGAAAGATGAGCAGTTCTTC	CASSQLKGGGKDEQFF
-	TRBV6-2/TRBV6-3	-	TRBJ2-5	TGTGCCAGCAGCCTGGACTCTATCAAGACCCAGTACTTC	CASSLDSIKTQYF
-	TRBV20-1	-	TRBJ1-5	TGCAGTGCTAGAGGAGGTGATAGCAATCAGCCCCAGCATTTT	CSARGGDSNQPQHF
TRBD2	TRBV20-1	-	TRBJ2-1	TGCAGTGTGGCGGGAGAGGGCAATGAGCAGTTCTTC	CSVAGEGNEQFF
TRBD1	TRBV20-1	-	TRBJ2-6	TGCAGTGCTAGTAAGAAGGGACAGGGGAGCTCTGGGGCCAACGTCCTGACTTTC	CSASKKGQGSSGANVLTF
-	TRBV30	-	TRBJ2-1	TGTGCCTGGAGTTACGGGTCCTACAATGAGCAGTTCTTC	CAWSYGSYNEQFF
-	TRBV20-1	-	TRBJ2-2	TGCAGTGCCGGGGCCGACCCGGGCACCGGGGAGCTGTTTTTT	CSAGADPGTGELFF
-	TRBV20-1	-	TRBJ1-2	TGCAGTGCCGACAGCAACTATGGCTACACCTTC	CSADSNYGYTF